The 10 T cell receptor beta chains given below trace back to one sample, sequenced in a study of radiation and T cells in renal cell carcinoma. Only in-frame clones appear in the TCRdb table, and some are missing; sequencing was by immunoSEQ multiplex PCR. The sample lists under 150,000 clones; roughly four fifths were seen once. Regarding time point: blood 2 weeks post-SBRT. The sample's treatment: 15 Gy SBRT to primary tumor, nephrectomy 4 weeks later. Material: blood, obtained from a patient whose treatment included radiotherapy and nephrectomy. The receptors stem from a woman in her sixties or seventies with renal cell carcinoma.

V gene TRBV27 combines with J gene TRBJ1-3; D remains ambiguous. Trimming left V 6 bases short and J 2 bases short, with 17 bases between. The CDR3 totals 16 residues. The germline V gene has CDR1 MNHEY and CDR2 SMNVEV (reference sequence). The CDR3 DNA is TGTGCCAGCAGCCGAATTGGGCCAAGTCCTGGAAACACCATATATTTT. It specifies CASSRIGPSPGNTIYF.

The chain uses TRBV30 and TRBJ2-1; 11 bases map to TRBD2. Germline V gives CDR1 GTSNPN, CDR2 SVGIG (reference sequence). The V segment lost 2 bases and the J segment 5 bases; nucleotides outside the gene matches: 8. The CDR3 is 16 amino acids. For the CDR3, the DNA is TGTGCCTGGAGTCCGCTTAGCGGGAGGGCTGACAATGAGCAGTTCTTC. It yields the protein CAWSPLSGRADNEQFF.

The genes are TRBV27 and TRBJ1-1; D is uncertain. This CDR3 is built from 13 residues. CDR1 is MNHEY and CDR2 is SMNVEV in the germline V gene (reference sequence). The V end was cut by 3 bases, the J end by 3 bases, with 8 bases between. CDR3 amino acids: CASSFSEDTEAFF. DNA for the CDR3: TGTGCCAGCAGTTTCTCCGAGGACACTGAAGCTTTCTTT.

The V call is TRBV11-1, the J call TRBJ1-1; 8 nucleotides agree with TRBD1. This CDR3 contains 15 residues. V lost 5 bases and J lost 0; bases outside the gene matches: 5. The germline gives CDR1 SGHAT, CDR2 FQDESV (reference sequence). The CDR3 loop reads CASSQGQAVNTEAFF. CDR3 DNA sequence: TGTGCCAGCAGCCAGGGACAGGCAGTGAACACTGAAGCTTTCTTT. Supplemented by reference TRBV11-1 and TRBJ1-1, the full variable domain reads EAEVAQSPRYKITEKSQAVAFWCDPISGHATLYWYRQILGQGPELLVQFQDESVVDDSQLPKDRFSAERLKGVDSTLKIQPAELGDSAMYLCASSQGQAVNTEAFFGQGTRLTVV.

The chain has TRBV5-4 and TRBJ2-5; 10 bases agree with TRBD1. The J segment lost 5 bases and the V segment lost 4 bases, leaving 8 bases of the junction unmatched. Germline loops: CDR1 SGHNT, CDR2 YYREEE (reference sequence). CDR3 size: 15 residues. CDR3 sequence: CASSTGQGRAETQYF. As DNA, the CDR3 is TGTGCCAGCAGCACGGGACAGGGGAGGGCGGAGACCCAGTACTTC. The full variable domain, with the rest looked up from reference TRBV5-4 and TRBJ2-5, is ETGVTQSPTHLIKTRGQQVTLRCSSQSGHNTVSWYQQALGQGPQFIFQYYREEENGRGNFPPRFSGLQFPNYSSELNVNALELDDSALYLCASSTGQGRAETQYFGPGTRLLVL.

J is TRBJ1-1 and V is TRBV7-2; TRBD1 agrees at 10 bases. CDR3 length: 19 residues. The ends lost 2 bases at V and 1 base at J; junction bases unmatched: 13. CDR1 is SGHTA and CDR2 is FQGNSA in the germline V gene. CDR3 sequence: CASSLKVIWTGGKNTEAFF. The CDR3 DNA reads TGTGCCAGCAGCTTAAAGGTAATATGGACAGGGGGGAAGAACACTGAAGCTTTCTTT.

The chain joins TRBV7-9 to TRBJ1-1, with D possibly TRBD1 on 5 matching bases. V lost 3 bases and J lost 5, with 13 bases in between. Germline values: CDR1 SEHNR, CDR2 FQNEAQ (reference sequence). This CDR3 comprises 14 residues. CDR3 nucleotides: TGTGCCAGCAGCTTTGGGGGGAGTCAAACTGAAGCTTTCTTT. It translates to CASSFGGSQTEAFF. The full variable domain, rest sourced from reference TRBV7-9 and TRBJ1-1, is DTGVSQNPRHKITKRGQNVTFRCDPISEHNRLYWYRQTLGQGPEFLTYFQNEAQLEKSRLLSDRFSAERPKGSFSTLEIQRTEQGDSAMYLCASSFGGSQTEAFFGQGTRLTVV.

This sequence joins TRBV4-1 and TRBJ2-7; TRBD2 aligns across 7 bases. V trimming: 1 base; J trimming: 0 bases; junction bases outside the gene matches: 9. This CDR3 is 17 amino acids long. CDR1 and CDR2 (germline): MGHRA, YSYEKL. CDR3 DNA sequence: TGCGCCAGCAGCCAAGGGGGGGGACTATCTAACTCCTACGAGCAGTACTTC. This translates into CASSQGGGLSNSYEQYF.

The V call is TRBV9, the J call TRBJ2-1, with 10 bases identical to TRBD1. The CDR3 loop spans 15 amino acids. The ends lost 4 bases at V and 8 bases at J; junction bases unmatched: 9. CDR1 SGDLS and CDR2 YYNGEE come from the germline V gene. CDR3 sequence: CASSIDDRGRYEQFF. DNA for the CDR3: TGTGCCAGCAGCATAGACGACAGGGGGCGATATGAGCAGTTCTTC.

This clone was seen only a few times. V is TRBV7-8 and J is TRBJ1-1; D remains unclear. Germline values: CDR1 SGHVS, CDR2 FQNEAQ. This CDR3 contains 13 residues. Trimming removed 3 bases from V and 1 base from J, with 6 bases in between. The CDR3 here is CASSFGPNTEAFF. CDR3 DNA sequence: TGTGCCAGCAGCTTCGGCCCGAACACTGAAGCTTTCTTT.